These 21 T cell receptor beta chains were all obtained from the same sample, sequenced in a study of blood T cell repertoires in COVID-19. TCRdb's table, derived via immunoSEQ multiplex PCR, lists solely in-frame clones and lacks some. The table shows tens of thousands of clones, with about three quarters occurring only once. Sequenced material: peripheral blood. These receptors all come from a man aged 50-59 years with active or convalescent COVID-19.

V usage is TRBV11-2 and J usage is TRBJ2-7; maybe TRBD1 (5 bases). Trimming cost V 5 bases and J 6 bases, with 17 bases left between them. Germline CDR1 SGHAT, CDR2 FQNNGV. This CDR3 has 14 amino acids. CDR3 DNA sequence: TGTGCCAGCAGCATGCAGGGTGTGGGCGCCGAGCAGTACTTC. The encoded protein is CASSMQGVGAEQYF.

V gene TRBV7-9 combines with J gene TRBJ1-2, with D unresolved. Trimming removed 0 bases at V and 8 bases at J, with 10 bases between. The CDR3 has 13 amino acids. The germline V gene has CDR1 SEHNR and CDR2 FQNEAQ (reference sequence). CDR3 amino acids: CASSLAAHRGYTF. The CDR3, as DNA: TGTGCCAGCAGCTTAGCGGCTCACCGCGGCTACACCTTC. Full variable domain (missing parts from reference TRBV7-9 and TRBJ1-2): DTGVSQNPRHKITKRGQNVTFRCDPISEHNRLYWYRQTLGQGPEFLTYFQNEAQLEKSRLLSDRFSAERPKGSFSTLEIQRTEQGDSAMYLCASSLAAHRGYTFGSGTRLTVV.

This chain links TRBV5-6 with TRBJ1-2, with D possibly TRBD1 on 5 matching bases. Germline CDR1 is SGHDT and CDR2 is YYEEEE. V lost 4 bases and J 4 bases, leaving 20 bases between the germline ends. The CDR3 covers 16 residues. The CDR3 bases are TGTGCCAGCAGCCTTGGGGCAGGCGCCACCATCTATGGCTACACCTTC. Translated: CASSLGAGATIYGYTF.

The chain combines TRBV5-8 with TRBJ1-1; no definite D call. Germline CDR1 is SGHTS and CDR2 is YDEGEE. The V end was cut by 4 bases, the J end by 6 bases, with 16 bases between. This CDR3 region has 14 residues. DNA of the CDR3: TGTGCCAGCAGCAGACACGCTTCTAACGCTGAAGCTTTCTTT. It translates to CASSRHASNAEAFF.

This sequence joins TRBV19 and TRBJ2-3, with 8 bases identical to TRBD2. Germline CDR1 reads LNHDA; CDR2 reads SQIVND (reference sequence). V gave up 3 bases and J gave up 5 bases; unmatched junction bases: 16. This CDR3 spans 18 amino acids. The CDR3 loop is CASSIGPGGTASQDTQYF. The CDR3 DNA is TGTGCCAGTAGTATCGGACCGGGGGGGACCGCTTCCCAAGATACGCAGTATTTT.

The rearrangement uses TRBV7-9 and TRBJ2-1; the match to TRBD2 covers 10 bases. Per germline, CDR1 SEHNR and CDR2 FQNEAQ (reference sequence). The CDR3 is 16 amino acids. The J segment lost 6 bases and the V segment lost 5 bases, leaving 10 bases of the junction unmatched. CDR3 nucleotide sequence: TGTGCCAGCAGCCGGGGAAGCGGGGGGGCCCTCAATGAGCAGTTCTTC. This codes for CASSRGSGGALNEQFF. Based on the CDR3 plus reference TRBV7-9 and TRBJ2-1, the full variable domain is DTGVSQNPRHKITKRGQNVTFRCDPISEHNRLYWYRQTLGQGPEFLTYFQNEAQLEKSRLLSDRFSAERPKGSFSTLEIQRTEQGDSAMYLCASSRGSGGALNEQFFGPGTRLTVL.

A few counts support this clone. The rearrangement joins TRBV5-1 to TRBJ2-3, with 10 bases aligning to TRBD1. CDR3 length equals 17 residues. V lost 4 bases, J lost 1 base, and 9 bases stayed unmatched. The germline gives CDR1 SGHRS, CDR2 YFSETQ. The CDR3 loop is CASSTAGTGVGTDTQYF. As DNA, the CDR3 is TGCGCCAGCAGCACCGCCGGGACAGGGGTTGGCACAGATACGCAGTATTTT.

In this sample, this clone turned up once. The rearrangement links TRBV15 to TRBJ1-4, with TRBD1 as a possible D gene (5 bases). The germline V gene has CDR1 LNHNV and CDR2 YYDKDF (reference sequence). This CDR3 region has 13 residues. Trimming left V 3 bases short and J 3 bases short, with 5 bases between. The CDR3 DNA reads TGTGCCACCAGCAGGGGGCCTAATGAAAAACTGTTTTTT. Its protein is CATSRGPNEKLFF.

This chain connects TRBV7-3 to TRBJ2-2; D gene ambiguous. Germline CDR1 reads SGHTA; CDR2 reads FQGTGA. The ends were cut back, 5 bases at V and 4 bases at J, with 8 bases in the middle. CDR3 length: 13 residues. The CDR3 region is CASSPLPTGELFF. As DNA, the CDR3 is TGTGCCAGCAGCCCCCTACCCACCGGGGAGCTGTTTTTT.

This CDR3 is CASSSSRSEAFF. In DNA, the CDR3 is TGTGCCAGCAGCTCGAGCCGTTCAGAAGCTTTCTTT. The gene calls are TRBV7-2 and TRBJ1-1, with no clear D. Looked up from germline, CDR1 is SGHTA and CDR2 is FQGNSA. This CDR3 has 12 residues. Trimming stripped 4 bases from V and 8 bases from J, with 11 bases between.

V is TRBV2 and J is TRBJ1-4; the D gene is possibly TRBD1 (5 bases). The CDR3 length is 13 residues. The germline V gene has CDR1 SNHLY and CDR2 FYNNEI. Trimming removed 6 bases from V and 7 bases from J, with 12 bases in between. Here the CDR3 DNA reads TGTGCCAGCAGGGGGGGAGTCGCTGAAAAACTGTTTTTT. As protein: CASRGGVAEKLFF.

The chain joins TRBV5-1 to TRBJ1-3; 9 positions agree with TRBD1. V trimming: 4 bases; J trimming: 4 bases; junction bases outside the gene matches: 6. Germline V CDR1 and CDR2: SGHRS, YFSETQ. The CDR3 runs to 15 residues. Here the CDR3 reads CASSRQGVLGNTIYF. In nucleotides, the CDR3 is TGCGCCAGCAGCCGACAGGGGGTGTTAGGAAACACCATATATTTT.

The J gene is TRBJ1-1, the V gene TRBV11-1; the D is unclear. The CDR3 runs 14 residues. CDR1 is SGHAT, CDR2 FQDESV, per germline (reference sequence). V lost 3 bases and J 8 bases, leaving 16 bases between the germline ends. The CDR3 coding sequence is TGTGCCAGCAGCTTCTCGAGGTCCCGAGGGGAAGCTTTCTTT. It specifies CASSFSRSRGEAFF.

In DNA form, the CDR3 reads TGTGCCAGCAGCCCAATCTCGGGCCAGGGTGGAAATTCACCCCTCCACTTT. This encodes CASSPISGQGGNSPLHF. The chain has TRBV3-1 (or the pseudogene TRBV3-2) and TRBJ1-6, with a possible D match to TRBD1 (5 bases). Trimming shortened V by 4 bases and J by 7 bases, and 20 bases separated the two germline ends. CDR1 and CDR2 from the germline V gene are LGHDT and YNNKEL (reference sequence). The CDR3 spans 17 residues.

This sequence joins TRBV14 and TRBJ2-6; D is undetermined. There are 17 residues in the CDR3. Germline V CDR1 and CDR2: SGHDN, FVKESK. Trimming removed 4 bases from V and 0 bases from J, with 13 bases in between. Here the CDR3 DNA reads TGTGCCAGCAGCCCACTACTTAGTAACTCTGGGGCCAACGTCCTGACTTTC. Translated: CASSPLLSNSGANVLTF.

This chain links TRBV5-1 with TRBJ1-2; D remains ambiguous. This CDR3 spans 15 amino acids. The germline CDR1 and CDR2 sequences are SGHRS and YFSETQ. Trimming took 0 bases from V and 0 from J, leaving 9 bases between them. This chain's CDR3 is CASSLEDSANYGYTF. CDR3 DNA sequence: TGCGCCAGCAGCTTGGAGGACTCAGCTAACTATGGCTACACCTTC.

This chain connects TRBV4-1 to TRBJ2-7; D may be TRBD1 (5 bases). The germline V and J ends were trimmed by 6 bases and 2 bases, with 11 bases remaining between them. CDR3 length: 13 amino acids. The germline V gene encodes CDR1 MGHRA and CDR2 YSYEKL. In DNA, the CDR3 is TGCGCCAGCAGTAGTGGCAGGGCCTACGAGCAGTACTTC. Residues: CASSSGRAYEQYF.

The CDR3, as DNA: TGTGCCAGCAGCCAAAACCGGGGTCCAGATACGCAGTATTTT. Protein: CASSQNRGPDTQYF. The chain has TRBV3-1 (or the pseudogene TRBV3-2) and TRBJ2-3; a possible D gene is TRBD2 (5 bases). V lost 2 bases and J 4 bases, leaving 10 bases between the germline ends. Germline-derived CDR1 and CDR2 are LGHDT and YNNKEL (reference sequence). This CDR3 spans 14 amino acids.

The J gene is TRBJ1-1, the V gene TRBV6-5, with unresolved D. This CDR3 comprises 13 residues. CDR1 is MNHEY, CDR2 SVGAGI, per germline. Deletions cut 6 bases from V and 1 base from J, with 9 bases between. This chain's CDR3 is CASRPHRNTEAFF. The DNA for the CDR3 is TGTGCCAGCAGACCCCACAGGAACACTGAAGCTTTCTTT.

This clone has a handful of counts. This chain links TRBV27 with TRBJ2-5; 12 positions agree with TRBD2. CDR1 MNHEY and CDR2 SMNVEV come from the germline V gene (reference sequence). With 6 bases clipped from V and 5 bases from J, the junction kept 10 bases outside the gene matches. CDR3 length equals 16 residues. In nucleotides, the CDR3 is TGTGCCAGCAGCGTGACTAGCGGGGGAGGTGGGGAGACCCAGTACTTC. Its protein product is CASSVTSGGGGETQYF.

This sequence joins TRBV11-3 and TRBJ1-1; tentative D call: TRBD1 (5 bases). Germline loops: CDR1 SGHNT, CDR2 YENEEA. V gave up 0 bases and J gave up 1 base, with 6 bases separating them. The CDR3 is 14 amino acids. The CDR3 DNA reads as TGTGCCAGCAGCTTAGAGGGGGGGAACACTGAAGCTTTCTTT. Its translation is CASSLEGGNTEAFF. Using reference TRBV11-3 and TRBJ1-1 for the parts outside the CDR3, the full variable domain is EAGVVQSPRYKIIEKKQPVAFWCNPISGHNTLYWYLQNLGQGPELLIRYENEEAVDDSQLPKDRFSAERLKGVDSTLKIQPAELGDSAVYLCASSLEGGNTEAFFGQGTRLTVV.